The 27 T cell receptor beta chains below all came from one sample that was sequenced in a study of blood T cell repertoires in COVID-19. TCRdb keeps only in-frame clones here, not all; method: immunoSEQ multiplex PCR. This table holds some 110,000 clones, roughly 90% found once. The specimen sequenced was peripheral blood. The receptor set was obtained from a man in his 70s who had recovered from COVID-19.

The rearrangement links TRBV7-2 to TRBJ2-7; 8 positions match TRBD2. The CDR3 covers 16 residues. V lost 1 base, J lost 3 bases, and 8 bases stayed unmatched. Looked up from germline, CDR1 is SGHTA and CDR2 is FQGNSA. The CDR3 spells CASSLGGSGTYYEQYF. The CDR3 DNA reads TGTGCCAGCAGCTTAGGGGGTAGCGGGACCTACTACGAGCAGTACTTC. Supplemented by reference TRBV7-2 and TRBJ2-7, the full variable domain reads GAGVSQSPSNKVTEKGKDVELRCDPISGHTALYWYRQSLGQGLEFLIYFQGNSAPDKSGLPSDRFSAERTGGSVSTLTIQRTQQEDSAVYLCASSLGGSGTYYEQYFGPGTRLTVT.

The chain employs TRBV7-2 and TRBJ1-1; no clear D. Germline assignment: CDR1 SGHTA and CDR2 FQGNSA. The CDR3 is 12 amino acids. Trimming cost V 4 bases and J 3 bases, with 6 bases left between them. CDR3 nucleotides: TGTGCCAGCAGCTCTTCAGACACTGAAGCTTTCTTT. It translates to CASSSSDTEAFF.

Comments on this clone: The junction differs from germline at one of its ends, possibly a read error. This chain links TRBV11-2 with TRBJ2-5; D may be TRBD1 (6 bases). Germline CDR1 reads SGHAT; CDR2 reads FQNNGV. This CDR3 region has 11 residues. In DNA, the CDR3 is TGTGCCAGCAGCACCCGGGACACCAAGGACTTC. It specifies CASSTRDTKDF.

The rearrangement joins TRBV5-1 to TRBJ1-1, with a possible D match to TRBD1 (6 bases). The ends were cut back, 1 base at V and 3 bases at J, with 10 bases in the middle. CDR1 is SGHRS, CDR2 YFSETQ, per germline. The CDR3 sequence is 14 residues long. The CDR3 DNA is TGCGCCAGCAGCTTGATACAGGGCGACACTGAAGCTTTCTTT. Amino acids: CASSLIQGDTEAFF.

The gene calls are TRBV10-3 and TRBJ1-1; 9 nucleotides match TRBD1. The CDR3 runs 16 residues. After removal of 0 bases from V and 1 base from J, the junction contained 3 bases not matched to a gene. The germline CDR1 and CDR2 sequences are ENHRY and SYGVKD. CDR3 sequence (DNA): TGTGCCATCAGTGAGTCCACAGGGGGCACGAACACTGAAGCTTTCTTT. Amino acid sequence: CAISESTGGTNTEAFF.

The chain joins TRBV4-1 to TRBJ2-1; a possible D gene is TRBD1 (6 bases). CDR1 is MGHRA, CDR2 YSYEKL, per germline. The CDR3 sequence is 18 residues long. Trimming removed 5 bases from V and 9 bases from J, with 29 bases in between. This CDR3 is CASSYRTVSRLVSREQFF. The CDR3, as DNA: TGCGCCAGCAGCTACCGGACAGTAAGCAGGCTAGTAAGTCGTGAGCAGTTCTTC.

The gene calls are TRBV11-2 and TRBJ2-2, with D possibly TRBD1 on 6 matching bases. Germline loops: CDR1 SGHAT, CDR2 FQNNGV. The CDR3 is 17 amino acids. V was cut by 4 bases and J by 0 bases, with 15 bases left in between. Here the CDR3 DNA reads TGTGCCAGCAGCTCCTCACCGGACAGTTCGAACACCGGGGAGCTGTTTTTT. Amino acid sequence: CASSSSPDSSNTGELFF.

This sequence joins TRBV15 and TRBJ2-1; TRBD2 matches at 10 bases. V trimming: 0 bases; J trimming: 12 bases; junction bases outside the gene matches: 2. Germline V CDR1 and CDR2: LNHNV, YYDKDF (reference sequence). This CDR3 is built from 13 residues. The CDR3 DNA reads as TGTGCCACCAGCAGAGAATTAGCGGGAGGGCAGTTCTTC. This encodes CATSRELAGGQFF.

This clone was seen only once. This sequence joins TRBV10-3 and TRBJ2-5, with no clear D. Germline V gene lookup returns CDR1 ENHRY and CDR2 SYGVKD. Trimming stripped 0 bases from V and 5 bases from J, with 10 bases between. This CDR3 has 14 residues. The CDR3 here is CAISESLVGETQYF. CDR3 bases: TGTGCCATCAGTGAGTCCCTAGTCGGGGAGACCCAGTACTTC.

The chain combines TRBV5-4 with TRBJ2-1; D is possibly TRBD1 (6 bases). Trimming cost V 2 bases and J 8 bases, with 14 bases left between them. The CDR3 contains 14 residues. Germline values: CDR1 SGHNT, CDR2 YYREEE (reference sequence). CDR3 sequence (DNA): TGTGCCAGCAGCTTTGGGCAGGGGTTGGATGAGCAGTTCTTC. This gives the protein CASSFGQGLDEQFF.

J is TRBJ2-2 and V is TRBV5-1; D gene ambiguous. Per the germline V gene, CDR1 is SGHRS and CDR2 is YFSETQ. There are 15 residues in the CDR3. Trimming removed 0 bases from V and 4 bases from J, with 10 bases in between. CDR3 sequence reads: CASSLEPSITGELFF. The CDR3 coding sequence is TGCGCCAGCAGCTTGGAACCTAGTATCACCGGGGAGCTGTTTTTT.

This chain uses TRBV2 with TRBJ2-7; 9 nucleotides align to TRBD2. The CDR3 is made up of 14 amino acids. Germline V lookup: CDR1 SNHLY, CDR2 FYNNEI. V shed 8 bases, J shed 3 bases, and the junction held 8 bases outside the gene matches. CDR3 in DNA: TGTGCCAGCGGACGACTAGCGGCCAACTACGAGCAGTACTTC. Amino acid sequence: CASGRLAANYEQYF.

This chain joins TRBV5-1 and TRBJ1-4; D may be TRBD1 (6 bases). The CDR3 is 15 amino acids. Germline lookup yields CDR1 SGHRS and CDR2 YFSETQ. Trimming shortened V by 1 base and J by 5 bases, and 12 bases separated the two germline ends. The CDR3 region is CASSLMDSLNEKLFF. Here the CDR3 DNA reads TGCGCCAGCAGCTTGATGGACAGCCTAAATGAAAAACTGTTTTTT.

For this clone: Other nucleotide sequences from this sample produce the same CDR3. The chain joins TRBV7-3 to TRBJ2-3; tentatively, D is TRBD2 (6 bases). This CDR3 is 14 amino acids long. Germline lookup yields CDR1 SGHTA and CDR2 FQGTGA. V dropped 3 bases and J dropped 4 bases, with 11 bases sitting between them. CDR3 bases: TGTGCCAGCAGCTTGGGGGGTATTCCAGATACGCAGTATTTT. It encodes CASSLGGIPDTQYF. The whole variable domain, remainder taken from reference TRBV7-3 and TRBJ2-3, is GAGVSQTPSNKVTEKGKYVELRCDPISGHTALYWYRQSLGQGPEFLIYFQGTGAADDSGLPNDRFFAVRPEGSVSTLKIQRTERGDSAVYLCASSLGGIPDTQYFGPGTRLTVL.

Written as DNA, the CDR3 is TGTGCCATCAGTGATCGGCAGGGAAGGGGCACAGATACGCAGTATTTT. This encodes CAISDRQGRGTDTQYF. The V and J genes are TRBV10-3 and TRBJ2-3; tentative D call: TRBD1 (5 bases). The CDR3 runs to 16 residues. Deletions cut 3 bases from V and 1 base from J, with 14 bases between. The germline CDR1 and CDR2 sequences are ENHRY and SYGVKD.

The chain couples TRBV5-5 to TRBJ1-2, with D tentatively TRBD1 (5 bases). This CDR3 comprises 14 residues. Germline V lookup: CDR1 SGHKS, CDR2 YYEKEE (reference sequence). Trimming removed 2 bases from V and 8 bases from J, with 16 bases in between. In nucleotides, the CDR3 is TGTGCCAGCAGCTTCTACACCCAGGGCGGAGGCTACACCTTC. Translating it yields CASSFYTQGGGYTF.

The chain recombines TRBV4-1 with TRBJ1-2; no reliable D call. The CDR3 length is 15 residues. The germline V gene has CDR1 MGHRA and CDR2 YSYEKL. With 4 bases removed from V and 6 bases from J, the gap between germline ends came to 18 bases. DNA for the CDR3: TGCGCCAGCAGCCGGGGAGGACTGATACCCGATGGCTACACCTTC. Amino acids: CASSRGGLIPDGYTF.

J is TRBJ2-7 and V is TRBV2, with 9 bases that match TRBD1. CDR1 is SNHLY, CDR2 FYNNEI, per germline. The length of the CDR3 is 14 residues. The trim removed 4 bases at V and 4 bases at J, leaving 5 bases unmatched. CDR3 nucleotides: TGTGCCAGCAGTGGGGGGACAGGGTCGTACGAGCAGTACTTC. Amino acids: CASSGGTGSYEQYF.

The chain combines TRBV24-1 with TRBJ2-2; the match to TRBD1 covers 10 bases. The CDR3 contains 17 residues. Germline V gene lookup returns CDR1 KGHDR and CDR2 SFDVKD. The V gene end was trimmed by 2 bases and the J gene end by 4 bases; junction bases not matched to a gene: 6. CDR3 sequence (DNA): TGTGCCACCAGTGATTCGCGGGGACAGGGGAGCACCGGGGAGCTGTTTTTT. Translating gives CATSDSRGQGSTGELFF.

V and J are TRBV5-1 and TRBJ2-2; 12 positions agree with TRBD1. Trimming at V came to 3 bases and at J to 7 bases, leaving 7 bases not matched to a gene. The CDR3 is 16 amino acids. Germline V lookup: CDR1 SGHRS, CDR2 YFSETQ. The CDR3 region is CASSSRDRGPGGELFF. CDR3 nucleotides: TGCGCCAGCAGCTCCCGGGACAGGGGGCCTGGCGGGGAGCTGTTTTTT. Drawing the rest from reference TRBV5-1 and TRBJ2-2, the complete variable domain is KAGVTQTPRYLIKTRGQQVTLSCSPISGHRSVSWYQQTPGQGLQFLFEYFSETQRNKGNFPGRFSGRQFSNSRSEMNVSTLELGDSALYLCASSSRDRGPGGELFFGEGSRLTVL.

The chain joins TRBV7-8 to TRBJ1-1; 10 nucleotides line up with TRBD1. Germline V CDR1 and CDR2: SGHVS, FQNEAQ. This CDR3 is built from 15 residues. After removal of 3 bases from V and 5 bases from J, the junction contained 6 bases not matched to a gene. The CDR3 loop reads CASSLLTGQGTEAFF. CDR3 sequence (DNA): TGTGCCAGCAGCTTGCTCACGGGACAGGGGACTGAAGCTTTCTTT.

This chain links TRBV30 with TRBJ2-5; D ambiguous. Germline V gives CDR1 GTSNPN, CDR2 SVGIG (reference sequence). The V and J ends lost 2 bases and 4 bases respectively, with 14 bases between them. The CDR3 runs to 14 residues. DNA of the CDR3: TGTGCCTGGAGTATCATGTCGAGGCTAGAGACCCAGTACTTC. Translating it yields CAWSIMSRLETQYF.

The gene calls are TRBV6-4 and TRBJ1-6; 9 bases fit TRBD1. V lost 2 bases and J lost 10; bases outside the gene matches: 6. CDR1 and CDR2 (germline): MRHNA, SNTAGT. This CDR3 has 15 residues. The CDR3 region is CASSDQGQGESPLHF. The DNA for the CDR3 is TGTGCCAGCAGTGACCAGGGACAGGGAGAATCACCCCTCCACTTT.

This rearrangement joins TRBV28 to TRBJ1-1; a weak D match, TRBD1 (5 bases). The CDR3 is made up of 12 amino acids. Germline CDR1 MDHEN, CDR2 SYDVKM. Trimming removed 5 bases at V and 5 bases at J, with 9 bases between. The CDR3 DNA reads as TGTGCCAGCAGTCCCCACAGGACTGAAGCTTTCTTT. This gives the protein CASSPHRTEAFF.

V is TRBV6-6 and J is TRBJ2-1, with TRBD2 matching 7 bases. V trimming: 3 bases; J trimming: 3 bases; junction bases outside the gene matches: 8. The CDR3 spans 16 residues. CDR1 and CDR2 (germline): MNHNY, SVGAGI (reference sequence). The CDR3 region has the DNA TGTGCCAGCAGTTATCTGGGGGGGGATTTCTACAATGAGCAGTTCTTC. Amino acids: CASSYLGGDFYNEQFF.

This clone has only one observation. The chain is built from TRBV9 and TRBJ2-7; D gene ambiguous. Trimming took 0 bases from V and 2 from J, leaving 9 bases between them. This CDR3 region has 14 residues. Per the germline V gene, CDR1 is SGDLS and CDR2 is YYNGEE. CDR3 sequence: CASSVDGQTYEQYF. CDR3 DNA sequence: TGTGCCAGCAGCGTAGATGGGCAGACCTACGAGCAGTACTTC.

The chain recombines TRBV9 with TRBJ2-5; TRBD2 matches at 8 bases. The V gene end was trimmed by 3 bases and the J gene end by 5 bases; junction bases not matched to a gene: 6. CDR1 is SGDLS and CDR2 is YYNGEE in the germline V gene. The CDR3 length is 14 residues. For the CDR3, the DNA is TGTGCCAGCAGCGCGGGACTAGGTTCGGAGACCCAGTACTTC. Protein product: CASSAGLGSETQYF.